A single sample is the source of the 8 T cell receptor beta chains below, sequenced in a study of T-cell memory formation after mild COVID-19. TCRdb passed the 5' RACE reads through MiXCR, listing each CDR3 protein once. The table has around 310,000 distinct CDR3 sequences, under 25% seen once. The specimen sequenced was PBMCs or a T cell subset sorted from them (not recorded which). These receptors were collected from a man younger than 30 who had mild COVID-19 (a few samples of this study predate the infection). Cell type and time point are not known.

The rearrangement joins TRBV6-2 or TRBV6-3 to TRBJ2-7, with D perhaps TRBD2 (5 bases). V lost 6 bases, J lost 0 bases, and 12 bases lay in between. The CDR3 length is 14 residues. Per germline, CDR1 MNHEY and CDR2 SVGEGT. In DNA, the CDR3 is TGTGCCAGCAGCATCCAAGGGAGCTCCTACGAGCAGTACGTC. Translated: CASSIQGSSYEQYV.

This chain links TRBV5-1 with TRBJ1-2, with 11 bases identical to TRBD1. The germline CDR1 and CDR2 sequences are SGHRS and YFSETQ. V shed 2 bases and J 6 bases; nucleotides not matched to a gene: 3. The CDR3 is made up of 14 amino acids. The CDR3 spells CASSFGTGGNGYTF. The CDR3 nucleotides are TGCGCCAGCAGCTTCGGGACAGGGGGTAATGGCTACACCTTC.

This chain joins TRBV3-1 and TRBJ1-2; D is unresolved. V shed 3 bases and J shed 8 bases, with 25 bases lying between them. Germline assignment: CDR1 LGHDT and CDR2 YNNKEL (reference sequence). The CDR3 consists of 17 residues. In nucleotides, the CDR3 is TGTGCCAGCAGCCAGGATGGAGGCGTCAGTCCCAGAACGGGCTACACCTTC. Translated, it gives CASSQDGGVSPRTGYTF.

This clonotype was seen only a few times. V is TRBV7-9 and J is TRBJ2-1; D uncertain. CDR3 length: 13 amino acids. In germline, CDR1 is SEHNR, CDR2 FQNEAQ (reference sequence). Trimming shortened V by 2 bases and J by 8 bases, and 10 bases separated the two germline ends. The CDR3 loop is CASSLIRYDEQFF. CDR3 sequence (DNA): TGTGCCAGCAGCTTAATTAGGTACGATGAGCAGTTCTTC.

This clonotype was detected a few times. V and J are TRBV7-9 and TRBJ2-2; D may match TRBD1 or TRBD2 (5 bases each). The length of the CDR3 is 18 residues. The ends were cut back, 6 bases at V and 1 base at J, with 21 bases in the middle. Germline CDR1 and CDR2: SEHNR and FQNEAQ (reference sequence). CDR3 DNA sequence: TGTGCCAGCAGAACCCCCCGGGGAGACAGCAAGAACACCGGGGAGCTGTTTTTT. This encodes CASRTPRGDSKNTGELFF. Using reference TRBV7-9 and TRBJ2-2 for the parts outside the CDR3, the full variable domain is DTGVSQNPRHKITKRGQNVTFRCDPISEHNRLYWYRQTLGQGPEFLTYFQNEAQLEKSRLLSDRFSAERPKGSFSTLEIQRTEQGDSAMYLCASRTPRGDSKNTGELFFGEGSRLTVL.

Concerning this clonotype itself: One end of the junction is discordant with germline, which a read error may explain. CDR3 sequence: CASISPAGGSNEQYF. The CDR3 nucleotides read TGTGCCAGCATCAGCCCCGCAGGGGGCTCCAACGAGCAGTACTTC. J is TRBJ2-7 and V is TRBV28; the match to TRBD1 covers 8 bases. Germline assignment: CDR1 MDHEN and CDR2 SYDVKM. This CDR3 comprises 15 residues.

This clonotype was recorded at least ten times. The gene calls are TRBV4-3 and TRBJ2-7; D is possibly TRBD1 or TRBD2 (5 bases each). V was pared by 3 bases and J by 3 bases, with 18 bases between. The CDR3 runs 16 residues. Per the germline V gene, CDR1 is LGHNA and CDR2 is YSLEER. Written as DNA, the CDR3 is TGCGCCAGCAGCCAGGTACCGGGACCCACGATCTACGAGCAGTACTTC. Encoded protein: CASSQVPGPTIYEQYF.

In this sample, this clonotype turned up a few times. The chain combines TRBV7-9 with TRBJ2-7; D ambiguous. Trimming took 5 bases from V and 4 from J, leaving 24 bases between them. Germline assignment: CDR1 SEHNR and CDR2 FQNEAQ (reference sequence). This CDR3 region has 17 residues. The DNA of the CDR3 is TGTGCCAGCAGCCCCCTGGCGTCGAGTGGTGTCTGGTACGAGCAGTACGTC. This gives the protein CASSPLASSGVWYEQYV.